The 8 T cell receptor beta chains listed next were all sequenced from one sample in a study of beta chain features in type 1 diabetes. The investigators reverse transcribed all of the isolated RNA, so they sequenced expressed TCRB transcripts. Repertoires were generated with immunoSEQ multiplex PCR, while TCRdb's copy carries only in-frame clones and drops some. The sample has about 320,000 clones, around 15% seen once. What was sequenced was central memory CD4+ T cells from blood. The receptors derive from a man younger than 40 in good health.

The V call is TRBV10-3, the J call TRBJ2-3, with TRBD2 identical over 13 bases. This CDR3 spans 17 amino acids. With V trimmed by 4 bases and J by 4 bases, 8 bases remained unmatched. CDR1 ENHRY and CDR2 SYGVKD come from the germline V gene. CDR3 region: CAISGTSGGTHADTQYF. The CDR3 nucleotides are TGTGCCATCAGTGGGACTAGCGGGGGAACGCACGCAGATACGCAGTATTTT.

This clone was recorded at least ten times. V usage is TRBV5-5 and J usage is TRBJ2-3; TRBD2 matches at 13 bases. Germline loops: CDR1 SGHKS, CDR2 YYEKEE (reference sequence). Trimming at V came to 4 bases and at J to 4 bases, leaving 6 bases not matched to a gene. The CDR3 has 16 amino acids. The CDR3 DNA is TGTGCCAGCAGCCAGCAAACTAGCGGGGGGGCAGATACGCAGTATTTT. It specifies CASSQQTSGGADTQYF.

This clone was counted only a few times. V usage is TRBV18 and J usage is TRBJ1-1, with D maybe TRBD1 (6 bases). The length of the CDR3 is 11 residues. Trimming shortened V by 4 bases and J by 12 bases, and 12 bases separated the two germline ends. CDR1 and CDR2 from the germline V gene are KGHSH and LQKENI. For the CDR3, the DNA is TGTGCCAGCTCACTTGACAGGCTGACTTTCTTT. Translating gives CASSLDRLTFF.

V is TRBV9 and J is TRBJ2-3; 9 positions agree with TRBD2. There are 16 residues in the CDR3. J was trimmed by 4 bases and V by 3 bases; bases with no gene match: 9. Germline V gene data show CDR1 as SGDLS and CDR2 as YYNGEE. The CDR3 reads CASSAIAGGPADTQYF. The CDR3 nucleotides read TGTGCCAGCAGCGCCATCGCGGGGGGGCCCGCAGATACGCAGTATTTT.

The J gene is TRBJ2-7, the V gene TRBV18, with D hard to call. The germline V gene encodes CDR1 KGHSH and CDR2 LQKENI. V lost 6 bases to trimming and J lost 4 bases, with 7 bases between them. There are 11 residues in the CDR3. CDR3 sequence reads: CASSIQYEQYF. CDR3 coding DNA: TGTGCCAGCTCCATCCAGTACGAGCAGTACTTC.

This clone was counted between two and nine times. The junction differs from germline at one of its ends, possibly a read error. V usage is TRBV13 and J usage is TRBJ2-7; 7 nucleotides line up with TRBD2. CDR1 is PRHDT, CDR2 FYEKMQ, per germline (reference sequence). The CDR3 extends over 13 amino acids. The CDR3 spells CASSFASGGPGHF. The CDR3 DNA is TGTGCCAGCAGCTTCGCTAGCGGAGGACCTGGGCACTTC.

The genes are TRBV2 and TRBJ2-5; 10 bases map to TRBD2. This CDR3 is built from 16 residues. Germline values: CDR1 SNHLY, CDR2 FYNNEI. J gave up 5 bases and V 3 bases, and 9 bases lay outside the gene matches. The CDR3 region has the DNA TGTGCCAGCAGTGAGGGGCTAGCGGGGGCAGGGGAGACCCAGTACTTC. Its translation: CASSEGLAGAGETQYF. Full variable domain (rest looked up from reference TRBV2 and TRBJ2-5): EPEVTQTPSHQVTQMGQEVILRCVPISNHLYFYWYRQILGQKVEFLVSFYNNEISEKSEIFDDQFSVERPDGSNFTLKIRSTKLEDSAMYFCASSEGLAGAGETQYFGPGTRLLVL.

V gene TRBV5-1 combines with J gene TRBJ1-4, with 7 positions matching TRBD1. The CDR3 spans 14 residues. From germline, CDR1 is SGHRS and CDR2 YFSETQ. V lost 3 bases to trimming and J lost 2 bases; unmatched junction nucleotides: 1. CDR3 loop: CASSSQGTNEKLFF. CDR3 in DNA: TGCGCCAGCAGCTCACAGGGGACTAATGAAAAACTGTTTTTT. Complete variable domain (other parts from reference TRBV5-1 and TRBJ1-4): KAGVTQTPRYLIKTRGQQVTLSCSPISGHRSVSWYQQTPGQGLQFLFEYFSETQRNKGNFPGRFSGRQFSNSRSEMNVSTLELGDSALYLCASSSQGTNEKLFFGSGTQLSVL.